This T cell receptor beta chain was sequenced for a study of OX40 agonist ivuxolimab in advanced cancers. For the study at large: Checkpoint inhibitors had been given previously to 40% of patients. A partial response was reached by three patients: one with hepatocellular carcinoma and two with cutaneous melanoma. Study-wide points: Undetermined was the antigen specificity of the expanded peripheral T cells. In a subset of nonresponders, normalized T-cell clonal expansion was also low.

Trimming took 4 bases from V and 9 from J; bases not matched to a gene: 6. Germline values: CDR1 SGHRS, CDR2 YFSETQ. This CDR3 has 15 amino acids. Sequencing used immunoSEQ multiplex PCR; TCRdb keeps in-frame clones, though not all of them. The table includes some 39,000 clones, 70% to 90% detected once. For this clone: Antigen unknown.

The rearrangement uses TRBV5-1 and TRBJ2-1; 14 nucleotides line up with TRBD2. The source of this sequence is an adult with an advanced solid tumor such as melanoma, head and neck, liver or kidney cancer. Specimen: CD4+ or CD8+ T cells sorted from blood, collected in a trial of the OX40 agonist ivuxolimab. The DNA of the CDR3 is TGCGCCAGCAGCACCGGGACTAGCGGGAGCGTTGAGCAGTTCTTC. Protein product: CASSTGTSGSVEQFF.